The clone carrying this TCR beta chain was observed once. What it binds is unknown. The data belong to a study of PD-1 blockade in classical Hodgkin lymphoma. Study findings and constraints: Newly diagnosed and completely responding patients shared comparable baseline diversity. At baseline, newly diagnosed patients reportedly showed less TCR diversity than healthy donors. Exclusion covered patients beginning nivolumab under 1 year post-ASCT. In CD4+ cells, TCR diversity went up significantly by C4D1, but in CD8+ cells it did not.

Trimming pared 6 bases from V and 10 bases from J, leaving 15 bases between. Germline V CDR1 and CDR2: GTSNPN, SVGIG (reference sequence). This CDR3 is built from 11 residues. Time point meaning: cycle 4 day 1 (C4D1), after six to seven weeks of nivolumab. Patients all relapsed after autologous stem cell transplantation, and there was variation in brentuximab vedotin exposure. This table comes from immunoSEQ multiplex PCR, and its TCRdb copy is limited to in-frame clones, with some not included. The repertoire holds more than 85,000 clones, with about nine tenths as singletons. Sequencing was performed on peripheral blood mononuclear cells (PBMCs), taken before the fourth cycle of nivolumab. The chain combines TRBV30 with TRBJ1-1; no clear D gene. This TCR was recovered from a human donor with classical Hodgkin lymphoma. Here the CDR3 DNA reads TGTGCCTGTACCCCCCGCGTGGGAGCTTTCTTT. The encoded protein is CACTPRVGAFF.